The entry below describes one T cell receptor beta chain. The antigen remains unidentified. The germline V gene has CDR1 LGHNA and CDR2 YNFKEQ. The CDR3 consists of 16 residues. The V and J ends lost 4 bases and 2 bases, in that order; junction bases with no gene match: 5. The authors built TCR beta libraries using iRepertoire HTBI primers and Arm-PCR of CDR3 regions. TCRdb ran MiXCR on the multiplex PCR reads and lists one entry per CDR3 protein. The data hold about 330,000 distinct CDR3 sequences, with under 20% observed a single time. The time point here: newly diagnosed GD, antithyroid drugs for less than 3 months. The TCR library was made from RNA extracted from PBMCs. The data belong to a study of regulatory T cells in long-lasting Graves disease. Notes on the study in general: Reduced TCR diversity was observed in persistent Graves' patients versus newly diagnosed patients. The study found TRBV28, TRBJ1-2 and TRBJ2-5 favored in persistent disease.

These same data were also listed under a study on T cells in Graves' hyperthyroidism and ophthalmopathy. According to that study: Not enrolled were patients with uncontrolled infection, other autoimmune disease, pregnancy or lactation.

This sequence originates from a woman under 30 with Graves disease. This chain connects TRBV4-2 to TRBJ2-3; TRBD2 matches 11 bases. This specimen consisted of peripheral blood mononuclear cells (PBMCs), obtained at new diagnosis, from a patient treated with antithyroid drugs. In DNA, the CDR3 is TGTGCCAGCAGCCTTCAGACTAGCGGGGACACAGATACGCAGTATTTT. Amino acid sequence: CASSLQTSGDTDTQYF.